What follows are 20 T cell receptor beta chains derived from one specimen sequenced in a study of cytomegalovirus exposure and HLA in healthy donors. The PCR contained 60 Vbeta and 13 Jbeta primers. TCRdb's copy holds only in-frame clones and misses some; the assay was immunoSEQ multiplex PCR. Found here are approximately 50,000 clones; the top ten clones hold more than 2%. Input material: PBMCs. These receptors were obtained from a woman aged 40 to 55 in good health and CMV-seronegative.

J is TRBJ2-7 and V is TRBV2; 8 bases match TRBD1. V was clipped by 3 bases and J by 1 base; unmatched bases: 2. The CDR3 has 14 amino acids. The germline gives CDR1 SNHLY, CDR2 FYNNEI. The CDR3 loop is CASSEQGASYEQYF. Here the CDR3 DNA reads TGTGCCAGCAGTGAGCAGGGGGCTTCCTACGAGCAGTACTTC.

The V call is TRBV6-5, the J call TRBJ1-2; a possible D gene is TRBD1 (5 bases). Germline V gene sequence: CDR1 MNHEY, CDR2 SVGAGI. The V end was cut by 7 bases, the J end by 7 bases, with 22 bases between. CDR3 length: 15 amino acids. In DNA, the CDR3 is TGTGCCAGCATCCACGAAAGGGACGGGCGGGGTGGCTACACCTTC. Translation: CASIHERDGRGGYTF.

CDR3 sequence reads: CASRVRANTEAFF. The DNA for the CDR3 is TGTGCCAGCAGGGTGAGGGCTAACACTGAAGCTTTCTTT. This chain links TRBV6-6 with TRBJ1-1; D uncertain. Per the germline V gene, CDR1 is MNHNY and CDR2 is SVGAGI (reference sequence). The CDR3 spans 13 residues. Trimming stripped 6 bases from V and 2 bases from J, with 10 bases between.

The chain has TRBV6-1 and TRBJ1-6; 9 nucleotides line up with TRBD1. In germline, CDR1 is MNHNS, CDR2 SASEGT. The CDR3 contains 14 residues. V lost 6 bases to trimming and J lost 8 bases; unmatched junction nucleotides: 5. In DNA form, the CDR3 reads TGTGCCAGCAGCTCACGACAGGGGGATTCACCCCTCCACTTT. Translating gives CASSSRQGDSPLHF.

The chain employs TRBV7-6 and TRBJ1-1; D possibly corresponds to TRBD1 (5 bases). CDR1 is SGHVS and CDR2 is FNYEAQ in the germline V gene. This CDR3 contains 13 residues. With 4 bases removed from V and 7 bases from J, the gap between germline ends came to 13 bases. The CDR3 DNA follows: TGTGCCAGCAGCTCCGTCGGGGGGGGTGAAGCTTTCTTT. It encodes CASSSVGGGEAFF. The entire variable domain, with the rest obtained from reference TRBV7-6 and TRBJ1-1, is as follows: GAGVSQSPRYKVTKRGQDVALRCDPISGHVSLYWYRQALGQGPEFLTYFNYEAQQDKSGLPNDRFSAERPEGSISTLTIQRTEQRDSAMYRCASSSVGGGEAFFGQGTRLTVV.

The rearrangement uses TRBV28 and TRBJ1-4; 7 nucleotides align to TRBD1. Germline-derived CDR1 and CDR2 are MDHEN and SYDVKM. This CDR3 spans 14 amino acids. The V segment lost 3 bases and the J segment 8 bases; nucleotides outside the gene matches: 6. CDR3 residues: CASSFSQGVEKLFF. The CDR3 region has the DNA TGTGCCAGCAGTTTCAGCCAGGGGGTGGAAAAACTGTTTTTT.

This clone counts as medium-sized by frequency. A junction end diverges from the germline sequence, so it may reflect a read error. The CDR3, as DNA: TGTGCCAGCAGCTTAGGTCCCACAGACCATCTATTT. This gives the protein CASSLGPTDHLF. The chain joins TRBV7-9 to TRBJ1-1; no definite D call. The CDR3 length is 12 residues. From germline, CDR1 is SEHNR and CDR2 FQNEAQ (reference sequence). The whole variable domain, filled in from reference TRBV7-9 and TRBJ1-1, reads DTGVSQNPRHKITKRGQNVTFRCDPISEHNRLYWYRQTLGQGPEFLTYFQNEAQLEKSRLLSDRFSAERPKGSFSTLEIQRTEQGDSAMYLCASSLGPTDHLFGQGTRLTVV.

The chain combines TRBV30 with TRBJ2-5; D uncertain. Germline assignment: CDR1 GTSNPN and CDR2 SVGIG (reference sequence). Trimming cost V 0 bases and J 4 bases, with 9 bases left between them. The CDR3 extends over 13 amino acids. In nucleotides, the CDR3 is TGTGCCTGGAGTGTGCATTGGGCAGAGACCCAGTACTTC. This encodes CAWSVHWAETQYF.

The chain couples TRBV6-1 to TRBJ2-7; TRBD2 agrees at 13 bases. From germline, CDR1 is MNHNS and CDR2 SASEGT. This CDR3 is built from 14 residues. V lost 6 bases and J lost 7; bases outside the gene matches: 6. The CDR3 region has the DNA TGTGCCAGCAGGAGGACTAGCGGGAGCGGGGAGCAGTACTTC. It translates to CASRRTSGSGEQYF.

The V gene is TRBV9, the J gene TRBJ1-4; D gene uncertain. CDR1 and CDR2 (germline): SGDLS, YYNGEE. The ends were cut back, 4 bases at V and 10 bases at J, with 11 bases in the middle. The CDR3 has 12 amino acids. CDR3 region: CASSPYPGKLFF. The DNA of the CDR3 is TGTGCCAGCAGCCCCTACCCGGGAAAACTGTTTTTT.

The rearrangement joins TRBV5-6 to TRBJ2-1; tentative D call: TRBD2 (6 bases). The V end lost 4 bases, the J end lost 0 bases, and 11 bases lay between the germline ends. The CDR3 is 15 amino acids. Germline V gives CDR1 SGHDT, CDR2 YYEEEE. CDR3 sequence: CASSTASASYNEQFF. CDR3 sequence (DNA): TGTGCCAGCAGCACCGCTAGCGCCTCCTACAATGAGCAGTTCTTC.

The J gene is TRBJ1-1, the V gene TRBV11-2; TRBD1 matches at 7 bases. With 4 bases clipped from V and 4 bases from J, the junction kept 3 bases outside the gene matches. This CDR3 is built from 13 residues. CDR1 SGHAT and CDR2 FQNNGV come from the germline V gene. CDR3 sequence (DNA): TGTGCCAGCAGCTCACAGGGGAGCACTGAAGCTTTCTTT. Its protein is CASSSQGSTEAFF.

The chain combines TRBV2 with TRBJ1-1; D ambiguous. The germline V and J ends were trimmed by 1 base and 4 bases, with 10 bases remaining between them. Germline V gene sequence: CDR1 SNHLY, CDR2 FYNNEI. The CDR3 contains 14 residues. This CDR3 reads CASSEGGFTTEAFF. DNA for the CDR3: TGTGCCAGCAGTGAAGGAGGGTTCACCACTGAAGCTTTCTTT.

This chain uses TRBV7-9 with TRBJ2-7; a possible D gene is TRBD1 (6 bases). Trimming left V 5 bases short and J 2 bases short, with 10 bases between. Germline values: CDR1 SEHNR, CDR2 FQNEAQ (reference sequence). The CDR3 covers 13 residues. CDR3 in DNA: TGTGCCAGCAGCCGGTCAGGGGCCTACGAGCAGTACTTC. Its protein product is CASSRSGAYEQYF.

The chain is built from TRBV1 and TRBJ2-7; the table's TRBD2 call for D was not verified on the DNA. TRBV1 is marked as a pseudogene. The CDR3 has 15 residues. The CDR3 sequence is CTSSQVRDAPREQYF. The DNA of the CDR3 is TGCACCAGCAGCCAAGTGCGGGACGCCCCAAGGGAGCAGTACTTC.

For the CDR3, the DNA is TGTGCCAGCAGTCCGACAGTGGACAATCAGCCCCAGCATTTT. This translates into CASSPTVDNQPQHF. This rearrangement joins TRBV2 to TRBJ1-5; D is perhaps TRBD1 (5 bases). There are 14 residues in the CDR3. Per germline, CDR1 SNHLY and CDR2 FYNNEI. V gave up 5 bases and J gave up 3 bases, with 11 bases separating them.

For this clone: Other DNA sequences of this sample code for an identical CDR3. This chain joins TRBV5-1 and TRBJ1-2; 7 bases align to TRBD1. The germline CDR1 and CDR2 sequences are SGHRS and YFSETQ. The length of the CDR3 is 14 residues. V lost 0 bases, J lost 7 bases, and 6 bases stayed unmatched. This CDR3 reads CASSLATGAGGYTF. In DNA, the CDR3 is TGCGCCAGCAGCTTGGCAACAGGGGCGGGTGGCTACACCTTC.

This chain links TRBV15 with TRBJ1-3; D might be TRBD1 (6 bases). Germline V gene data show CDR1 as LNHNV and CDR2 as YYDKDF (reference sequence). The CDR3 covers 20 residues. Deletions cut 1 base from V and 0 bases from J, with 22 bases between. As DNA, the CDR3 is TGTGCCACCAGCAGAGCCAGGCAGACAGGCCCTAAGAGCTCTGGAAACACCATATATTTT. Translated, it gives CATSRARQTGPKSSGNTIYF. Based on the CDR3 plus reference TRBV15 and TRBJ1-3, the full variable domain is DAMVIQNPRYQVTQFGKPVTLSCSQTLNHNVMYWYQQKSSQAPKLLFHYYDKDFNNEADTPDNFQSRRPNTSFCFLDIRSPGLGDTAMYLCATSRARQTGPKSSGNTIYFGEGSWLTVV.

This rearrangement joins TRBV5-6 to TRBJ1-6, with 8 bases that match TRBD1. The CDR3 totals 16 residues. The trim removed 1 base at V and 5 bases at J, leaving 5 bases unmatched. CDR1 is SGHDT, CDR2 YYEEEE, per germline. The CDR3: CASSLYQGQDNSPLHF. The CDR3 DNA sequence: TGTGCCAGCAGCTTGTATCAGGGACAGGATAATTCACCCCTCCACTTT. Full variable domain (remainder filled in from reference TRBV5-6 and TRBJ1-6): DAGVTQSPTHLIKTRGQQVTLRCSPKSGHDTVSWYQQALGQGPQFIFQYYEEEERQRGNFPDRFSGHQFPNYSSELNVNALLLGDSALYLCASSLYQGQDNSPLHFGNGTRLTVT.

The chain employs TRBV30 and TRBJ1-2, with 9 bases matching TRBD1. Germline V gene data show CDR1 as GTSNPN and CDR2 as SVGIG (reference sequence). The CDR3 contains 15 residues. Germline trimming cut 2 bases from V and 7 bases from J; bases unmatched to any gene: 11. DNA of the CDR3: TGTGCCTGGAGTAGACAGGGGGGTTCCCTCAGTGGCTACACCTTC. Translated, it gives CAWSRQGGSLSGYTF.